This note documents a single T cell receptor (beta chain) sequence. Its specificity is not known. These data belong to a study of post-analysis software for immune sequencing data. Points from the study as a whole: Patients used five TRBV segments, including TRBV5-6, TRBV5-1 and TRBV20-1, more often than controls.

Included in the TCR beta cDNA libraries were unique molecular identifiers. MiXCR, run by TCRdb on the PCR reads, gives a single entry per CDR3 protein. The sample shows about 820,000 distinct CDR3 sequences, roughly half of them seen only once. V was shortened by 0 bases and J by 4 bases, with 6 bases between the two germline ends. This CDR3 is built from 13 residues. CDR1 and CDR2 from the germline V gene are LNHNV and YYDKDF (reference sequence). The V and J genes are TRBV15 and TRBJ1-2, with D unresolved. The sequenced material came from blood. The clonotype comes from a girl aged 10-17 years with multiple sclerosis. The CDR3 here is CATSREPGYGYTF. DNA for the CDR3: TGTGCCACCAGCAGAGAGCCAGGCTATGGCTACACCTTC.